The 3 T cell receptor beta chains listed next were all sequenced from one sample in a study of T-cell memory formation after mild COVID-19. TCRdb passed the 5' RACE reads through MiXCR, listing each CDR3 protein once. Among just under 550,000 distinct CDR3 sequences listed, approximately 20% were seen once. The sequenced material came from PBMCs or a T cell subset sorted from them (not recorded which). These receptors were taken from an adult woman who had mild COVID-19 (a few samples of this study predate the infection). Cell type and time point are not known.

The chain combines TRBV15 with TRBJ2-7, with TRBD2 matching 9 bases. J was trimmed by 4 bases and V by 1 base; bases with no gene match: 5. Germline V CDR1 and CDR2: LNHNV, YYDKDF (reference sequence). There are 15 residues in the CDR3. CDR3 sequence reads: CATSRVRLAEYEQYF. In DNA form, the CDR3 reads TGTGCCACCAGCAGAGTGAGACTAGCGGAGTACGAGCAGTACTTC.

The CDR3 DNA is TGCAGTGCTAGTGTGGCCGCGATGAACACTGAAGCTTTCTTT. As protein: CSASVAAMNTEAFF. The rearrangement joins TRBV20-1 to TRBJ1-1; unclear D gene. Germline V gene data show CDR1 as DFQATT and CDR2 as SNEGSKA (reference sequence). The ends were cut back, 3 bases at V and 0 bases at J, with 11 bases in the middle. This CDR3 is 14 amino acids long.

This clonotype was recorded a few times. The chain employs TRBV6-6 and TRBJ2-7, with 7 bases matching TRBD1. Germline assignment: CDR1 MNHNY and CDR2 SVGAGI (reference sequence). The CDR3 covers 15 residues. V lost 0 bases and J lost 2; bases outside the gene matches: 4. The DNA of the CDR3 is TGTGCCAGCAGTTACTCGGACAGGTTAACCTACGAGCAGTACTTC. Translated: CASSYSDRLTYEQYF.